The 27 T cell receptor beta chains below all came from one sample that was sequenced in a study of human T cells and chemical hapten exposure. Regarding time point: patch test 2, 6 weeks after DPC sensitization. Indicated treatment: therapeutic diphenylcyclopropenone sensitization with weekly scalp DPC. Each CDR3 protein gets one entry after TCRdb re-called the RACE reads with MiXCR. The sample includes about 400,000 distinct CDR3 sequences, about 6% of them seen just once. Sequencing used whole blood, obtained in connection with sensitization to the hapten diphenylcyclopropenone (DPC). The source is a woman aged 18-35 years with alopecia areata. Some clones in this sample may be carry-over from other donors' samples.

This clonotype was counted between two and nine times. This chain connects TRBV29-1 to TRBJ2-3, with a tentative D call TRBD2 (6 bases). V was clipped by 6 bases and J by 6 bases, with 19 bases between them. The CDR3 spans 14 residues. The germline V gene has CDR1 SQVTM and CDR2 ANQGSEA. The CDR3 region is CSVVAMGGMDTQYF. In DNA form, the CDR3 reads TGCAGCGTCGTAGCTATGGGGGGAATGGATACGCAGTATTTT.

This clonotype occurred many times. V is TRBV7-2 and J is TRBJ2-1; weak D call: TRBD2 (6 bases). Looked up from germline, CDR1 is SGHTA and CDR2 is FQGNSA. There are 15 residues in the CDR3. V was pared by 4 bases and J by 6 bases, with 16 bases between. In DNA form, the CDR3 reads TGTGCCAGCAGCTCCGGGGGAACCTACAGCAATGAGCAGTTCTTC. Protein: CASSSGGTYSNEQFF.

This clonotype was seen at least ten times. The chain couples TRBV5-4 to TRBJ2-7, with unresolved D. The CDR3 is made up of 11 amino acids. With 4 bases removed from V and 4 bases from J, the gap between germline ends came to 6 bases. Looked up from germline, CDR1 is SGHNT and CDR2 is YYREEE (reference sequence). The CDR3 is CASSRQYEQYF. The CDR3 coding sequence is TGTGCCAGCAGCCGCCAATACGAGCAGTACTTC. Using reference TRBV5-4 and TRBJ2-7 for the parts outside the CDR3, the full variable domain is ETGVTQSPTHLIKTRGQQVTLRCSSQSGHNTVSWYQQALGQGPQFIFQYYREEENGRGNFPPRFSGLQFPNYSSELNVNALELDDSALYLCASSRQYEQYFGPGTRLTVT.

This clonotype was observed a few times. The chain uses TRBV7-2 and TRBJ2-1, with 8 bases that match TRBD1. Losses at the gene ends were 5 bases for V and 8 bases for J; bases not matched to a gene: 14. The V gene's germline CDR1 is SGHTA and CDR2 FQGNSA. The CDR3 is made up of 16 amino acids. DNA for the CDR3: TGTGCCAGCAGCCCCTCGACAGGGGCCTCGTTCGATGAGCAGTTCTTC. Translation: CASSPSTGASFDEQFF.

The chain carries TRBV2 and TRBJ1-2; D not resolved. Germline V CDR1 and CDR2: SNHLY, FYNNEI. The V gene lost 8 bases and the J gene lost 4 bases, with 14 bases spanning the gap. This CDR3 comprises 13 residues. The CDR3 DNA reads as TGTGCCAGCTCCGAGCCCCTGGGCTATGGCTACACCTTC. Its translation is CASSEPLGYGYTF. Full variable domain (rest looked up from reference TRBV2 and TRBJ1-2): EPEVTQTPSHQVTQMGQEVILRCVPISNHLYFYWYRQILGQKVEFLVSFYNNEISEKSEIFDDQFSVERPDGSNFTLKIRSTKLEDSAMYFCASSEPLGYGYTFGSGTRLTVV.

The rearrangement uses TRBV6-5 and TRBJ2-1; D remains unclear. CDR1 is MNHEY, CDR2 SVGAGI, per germline. V shed 6 bases and J shed 6 bases, with 18 bases lying between them. This CDR3 comprises 15 residues. In nucleotides, the CDR3 is TGTGCCAGCAGCCTACAAGCTTACCGGTCCAATGAGCAGTTCTTC. Translating gives CASSLQAYRSNEQFF.

This clonotype has a handful of counts. This chain uses TRBV6-2 or TRBV6-3 with TRBJ2-3; 11 bases align to TRBD2. Looked up from germline, CDR1 is MNHEY and CDR2 is SVGEGT. V lost 6 bases to trimming and J lost 2 bases; unmatched junction nucleotides: 4. The CDR3 extends over 15 amino acids. CDR3 coding DNA: TGTGCCAGCAGACAGGGACTAGCGGACACAGATACGCAGTATTTT. Its protein is CASRQGLADTDTQYF.

The chain is built from TRBV6-5 and TRBJ2-3, with D possibly being TRBD1 or TRBD2 (5 bases each). V dropped 5 bases and J dropped 4 bases, with 10 bases sitting between them. The CDR3 loop spans 13 amino acids. Germline assignment: CDR1 MNHEY and CDR2 SVGAGI. The CDR3 bases are TGTGCCAGCAGTCACCGGGGACCAGATACGCAGTATTTT. It translates to CASSHRGPDTQYF.

This clonotype came up many times. This chain joins TRBV3-1 and TRBJ2-6; unclear D gene. V was trimmed by 7 bases and J by 2 bases, leaving 12 bases between them. The germline V gene has CDR1 LGHDT and CDR2 YNNKEL (reference sequence). This CDR3 is built from 15 residues. CDR3 nucleotides: TGTGCCAGCATCCCAGGTTCTCCTGGGGCCAACGTCCTGACTTTC. Residues: CASIPGSPGANVLTF.

This clonotype was seen only a few times. This chain connects TRBV14 to TRBJ1-1; 10 bases fit TRBD1. The junction had 9 bases not matched to a gene; V was cut back by 3 bases and J by 5 bases. CDR3 length equals 16 residues. CDR1 and CDR2 (germline): SGHDN, FVKESK. The CDR3 region is CASSHWDRGFGTEAFF. CDR3 nucleotide sequence: TGTGCCAGCAGCCATTGGGACAGGGGATTCGGGACTGAAGCTTTCTTT.

The chain is built from TRBV12-3 or TRBV12-4 and TRBJ1-1; D possibly corresponds to TRBD1 (5 bases). The CDR3 covers 13 residues. Trimming removed 6 bases at V and 8 bases at J, with 16 bases between. The CDR3 reads CASRTSGKGEAFF. CDR3 nucleotide sequence: TGTGCCAGCAGAACTTCAGGGAAGGGAGAAGCTTTCTTT.

This clonotype has ten or more counts. The V gene is TRBV20-1, the J gene TRBJ2-2; unclear D gene. CDR3 length equals 14 residues. CDR1 DFQATT and CDR2 SNEGSKA come from the germline V gene (reference sequence). The V end was cut by 6 bases, the J end by 1 base, with 12 bases between. CDR3 DNA: TGCAGTGCAAGAAGGCAAGAGAACACCGGGGAGCTGTTTTTT. Amino acid sequence: CSARRQENTGELFF.

This clonotype was found many times. This CDR3 is CASRRTFNSGTGELFF. CDR3 in DNA: TGCGCCAGCAGACGCACCTTCAATTCGGGCACCGGGGAGCTGTTTTTT. The chain combines TRBV4-1 with TRBJ2-2; D is uncertain. V was trimmed by 6 bases and J by 4 bases, leaving 18 bases between them. The CDR3 is made up of 16 amino acids. Per the germline V gene, CDR1 is MGHRA and CDR2 is YSYEKL.

The chain carries TRBV6-5 and TRBJ2-3, with D perhaps matching TRBD1 (6 bases). The germline V gene encodes CDR1 MNHEY and CDR2 SVGAGI. V lost 4 bases to trimming and J lost 6 bases, with 17 bases between them. This CDR3 is built from 15 residues. The CDR3 is CASSSGRGFADTQYF. CDR3 in DNA: TGTGCCAGCAGTTCCGGCAGGGGCTTTGCGGATACGCAGTATTTT.

The chain couples TRBV20-1 to TRBJ2-1, with unresolved D. V was shortened by 2 bases and J by 6 bases, with 8 bases between the two germline ends. The CDR3 covers 12 residues. Germline V gives CDR1 DFQATT, CDR2 SNEGSKA (reference sequence). The CDR3 DNA reads as TGCAGTGCTAGAAAAGTGCCCAATGAGCAGTTCTTC. Translation: CSARKVPNEQFF.

The chain joins TRBV5-4 to TRBJ2-3, with TRBD2 identical over 8 bases. Per the germline V gene, CDR1 is SGHNT and CDR2 is YYREEE (reference sequence). The CDR3 covers 17 residues. The V segment lost 3 bases and the J segment 3 bases; nucleotides outside the gene matches: 12. CDR3 sequence reads: CASSSLEGLAGTDTQYF. For the CDR3, the DNA is TGTGCCAGCAGCTCCCTCGAGGGGCTAGCGGGTACAGATACGCAGTATTTT.

The chain employs TRBV7-2 and TRBJ1-6; 7 nucleotides match TRBD1. The J segment lost 0 bases and the V segment lost 2 bases, leaving 4 bases of the junction unmatched. Germline V gene lookup returns CDR1 SGHTA and CDR2 FQGNSA. This CDR3 is built from 17 residues. CDR3 sequence reads: CASSLRGPSSYNSPLHF. CDR3 coding DNA: TGTGCCAGCAGCTTAAGGGGGCCGAGCTCCTATAATTCACCCCTCCACTTT. Variable domain in full (rest from reference TRBV7-2 and TRBJ1-6): GAGVSQSPSNKVTEKGKDVELRCDPISGHTALYWYRQSLGQGLEFLIYFQGNSAPDKSGLPSDRFSAERTGGSVSTLTIQRTQQEDSAVYLCASSLRGPSSYNSPLHFGNGTRLTVT.

The gene calls are TRBV27 and TRBJ2-1; TRBD2 is a possible D gene (5 bases). Trimming pared 3 bases from V and 4 bases from J, leaving 10 bases between. Per germline, CDR1 MNHEY and CDR2 SMNVEV (reference sequence). The length of the CDR3 is 14 residues. CDR3 loop: CASSFLRRYNEQFF. CDR3 sequence (DNA): TGTGCCAGCAGTTTTCTGAGGAGGTACAATGAGCAGTTCTTC.

This clonotype was counted many times. The gene calls are TRBV7-2 and TRBJ2-7, with 11 bases matching TRBD2. Germline V gene data show CDR1 as SGHTA and CDR2 as FQGNSA. This CDR3 contains 14 residues. The J segment lost 2 bases and the V segment lost 5 bases, leaving 2 bases of the junction unmatched. CDR3 sequence (DNA): TGTGCCAGCAGCCCTAGCGGGGGGACCTACGAGCAGTACTTC. This gives the protein CASSPSGGTYEQYF.

At least ten counts were recorded for this clonotype. The V call is TRBV3-1, the J call TRBJ2-5, with 7 bases that match TRBD2. With V trimmed by 5 bases and J by 0 bases, 15 bases remained unmatched. Germline V gene lookup returns CDR1 LGHDT and CDR2 YNNKEL (reference sequence). The CDR3 covers 18 residues. The CDR3 DNA reads TGTGCCAGCAGCAGGGCGTCCAGCGGGGCGAACGACCAAGAGACCCAGTACTTC. This translates into CASSRASSGANDQETQYF.

This clonotype occurred a few times. The CDR3 is CASRGYEQYF. The DNA of the CDR3 is TGTGCCAGCAGGGGTTACGAGCAGTACTTC. The chain is built from TRBV12-3 or TRBV12-4 and TRBJ2-7; D remains ambiguous. The CDR3 runs 10 residues. V was trimmed by 6 bases and J by 4 bases, leaving 4 bases between them.

The table lists this clonotype with many counts. The V gene is TRBV7-9, the J gene TRBJ2-7, with TRBD1 as a possible D gene (7 bases). The CDR3 has 17 residues. The V gene's germline CDR1 is SEHNR and CDR2 FQNEAQ (reference sequence). V was trimmed by 5 bases and J by 2 bases, leaving 22 bases between them. The CDR3 region has the DNA TGTGCCAGCAGCCCGCGAACGGGGGACAGCTATCCCTACGAGCAGTACTTC. Amino acids: CASSPRTGDSYPYEQYF.

This clonotype was recorded at least ten times. A read error may produce the germline difference seen at one junction end. CDR3 amino acids: CASTLANSRNMNTEAFF. CDR3 coding DNA: TGTGCCAGCACCTTAGCGAATTCCAGGAACATGAACACTGAAGCTTTCTTT. The chain couples TRBV7-9 to TRBJ1-1; unclear D gene. The CDR3 covers 17 residues. CDR1 is SEHNR, CDR2 FQNEAQ, per germline (reference sequence).

This clonotype has a handful of counts. The rearrangement joins TRBV18 to TRBJ1-2, with a weak D call TRBD1 (5 bases). This CDR3 has 15 residues. V was pared by 3 bases and J by 0 bases, with 11 bases between. Germline V gene data show CDR1 as KGHSH and CDR2 as LQKENI. The CDR3 region is CASSPGGTTNYGYTF. The CDR3 bases are TGTGCCAGCTCACCTGGGGGGACCACTAACTATGGCTACACCTTC. The whole variable domain, remainder taken from reference TRBV18 and TRBJ1-2, is NAGVMQNPRHLVRRRGQEARLRCSPMKGHSHVYWYRQLPEEGLKFMVYLQKENIIDESGMPKERFSAEFPKEGPSILRIQQVVRGDSAAYFCASSPGGTTNYGYTFGSGTRLTVV.

This clonotype was detected a few times. J is TRBJ2-3 and V is TRBV28; D is possibly TRBD2 (6 bases). There are 18 residues in the CDR3. Between the trimmed V and J ends, which lost 8 bases and 1 base, there was a span of 25 bases. Germline-derived CDR1 and CDR2 are MDHEN and SYDVKM. The CDR3, as DNA: TGTGCCAGCTTTCCTCCCACGCCTTCGGGACTTGGCACAGATACGCAGTATTTT. It is translated as CASFPPTPSGLGTDTQYF.

In this sample, this clonotype turned up many times. J is TRBJ2-1 and V is TRBV5-1; D call uncertain. The CDR3 is 11 amino acids. With 2 bases removed from V and 5 bases from J, the gap between germline ends came to 2 bases. The germline V gene encodes CDR1 SGHRS and CDR2 YFSETQ. CDR3 bases: TGCGCCAGCAGCTTCGACAATGAGCAGTTCTTC. It is translated as CASSFDNEQFF.

This clonotype was detected a few times. V is TRBV20-1 and J is TRBJ2-7; 8 nucleotides line up with TRBD1. The CDR3 has 18 amino acids. Germline trimming cut 2 bases from V and 4 bases from J; bases unmatched to any gene: 19. CDR1 and CDR2 from the germline V gene are DFQATT and SNEGSKA (reference sequence). The CDR3 DNA sequence: TGCAGTGCTAGACGAAATCGGGACAGGATCCTCTTAGGATACGAGCAGTACTTC. Translating it yields CSARRNRDRILLGYEQYF.